A selection of T cell receptor beta chains follows, all from one sample in a study of CD8+ T cells in alopecia areata. Sequencing used immunoSEQ multiplex PCR; TCRdb keeps in-frame clones, though not all of them. The sample carries roughly 110,000 clones, 80% to 85% recorded once. Sample: CD8+ T cells sorted from blood, taken at week 24, from a patient treated with tofacitinib. These receptors came from a human donor with alopecia areata. Each CDR3 is given with its conserved first and last residue. D genes are given only for firm matches. Some rows have no size entry. The others give once, few or many, or a class for an expanded clone.

V gene: TRBV6-4
J gene: TRBJ2-3
D gene: TRBD2
clone size: -
CDR3 DNA: TGTGCCAGCAGTGACTTTCGAGCACGGCCAAGAAGGGACTATACAGATACGCAGTATTTT
CDR3 protein: CASSDFRARPRRDYTDTQYF

V gene: TRBV10-3
J gene: TRBJ2-1
D gene: -
clone size: -
CDR3 DNA: TGTGCCATCAGTGACCCGACGGGGATCTACAATGAGCAGTTCTTC
CDR3 protein: CAISDPTGIYNEQFF

V gene: TRBV2
J gene: TRBJ1-2
D gene: TRBD1
clone size: -
CDR3 DNA: TGTGCCAGCAGTGAAGTCTCACAGGGGACTCTGGATGGCTACACCTTC
CDR3 protein: CASSEVSQGTLDGYTF

V gene: TRBV12-5
J gene: TRBJ2-3
D gene: -
clone size: -
CDR3 DNA: TGTGCTAGTGGCTCATCGGAGGGTTCAGCAGATACGCAGTATTTT
CDR3 protein: CASGSSEGSADTQYF

V gene: TRBV6-6
J gene: TRBJ2-1
D gene: -
clone size: few
CDR3 DNA: TGTGCCAGCAGTCACACCACCATCCCAGGCAACAATGAGCAGTTCTTC
CDR3 protein: CASSHTTIPGNNEQFF

V gene: TRBV7-6
J gene: TRBJ1-1
D gene: -
clone size: -
CDR3 DNA: TGTGCCAGCAGCTTCGTCGGCGGTCGGGAAGCTTTCTTT
CDR3 protein: CASSFVGGREAFF

V gene: TRBV7-9
J gene: TRBJ1-2
D gene: TRBD1
clone size: -
CDR3 DNA: TGTGCCAGCAGCTTTCAGGGGGCGGATGGCTACACCTTC
CDR3 protein: CASSFQGADGYTF

V gene: TRBV2
J gene: TRBJ2-7
D gene: TRBD2
clone size: once
CDR3 DNA: TGTGCCAGCAGTGAAAATGGACTAGCGAGCGAGCAGTACTTC
CDR3 protein: CASSENGLASEQYF

V gene: TRBV6-6
J gene: TRBJ2-7
D gene: -
clone size: -
CDR3 DNA: TGTGCCAGCAGTTCAGTACAGGGCAGCCCTAGCGAGCAGTACTTC
CDR3 protein: CASSSVQGSPSEQYF

V gene: TRBV4-3
J gene: TRBJ2-3
D gene: TRBD2
clone size: -
CDR3 DNA: TGCGCCAGCAGCCAAGTCCTAGCGGGGGGCACAGATACGCAGTATTTT
CDR3 protein: CASSQVLAGGTDTQYF

V gene: TRBV29-1
J gene: TRBJ2-7
D gene: -
clone size: -
CDR3 DNA: TGCAGCGTTGAGCCCGGGCAGTACTTC
CDR3 protein: CSVEPGQYF

V gene: TRBV7-9
J gene: TRBJ2-1
D gene: -
clone size: -
CDR3 DNA: TGTGCCAGCAGCCAACTGGACAATGAGCAGTTCTTC
CDR3 protein: CASSQLDNEQFF

V gene: TRBV4-1
J gene: TRBJ2-7
D gene: TRBD1
clone size: -
CDR3 DNA: TGCGCCAGCAGCCACCGACCGGGACAGGGATTCTACGAGCAGTACTTC
CDR3 protein: CASSHRPGQGFYEQYF

V gene: TRBV10-3
J gene: TRBJ2-7
D gene: TRBD1
clone size: -
CDR3 DNA: TGTGCCATCAGTGAGCCCGGGACAGGGTCCAGCGAGCAGTACTTC
CDR3 protein: CAISEPGTGSSEQYF

V gene: TRBV6-5
J gene: TRBJ1-5
D gene: -
clone size: -
CDR3 DNA: TGTGCCAGCAGTTACGGTACAGGGAAGAATCAGCCCCAGCATTTT
CDR3 protein: CASSYGTGKNQPQHF